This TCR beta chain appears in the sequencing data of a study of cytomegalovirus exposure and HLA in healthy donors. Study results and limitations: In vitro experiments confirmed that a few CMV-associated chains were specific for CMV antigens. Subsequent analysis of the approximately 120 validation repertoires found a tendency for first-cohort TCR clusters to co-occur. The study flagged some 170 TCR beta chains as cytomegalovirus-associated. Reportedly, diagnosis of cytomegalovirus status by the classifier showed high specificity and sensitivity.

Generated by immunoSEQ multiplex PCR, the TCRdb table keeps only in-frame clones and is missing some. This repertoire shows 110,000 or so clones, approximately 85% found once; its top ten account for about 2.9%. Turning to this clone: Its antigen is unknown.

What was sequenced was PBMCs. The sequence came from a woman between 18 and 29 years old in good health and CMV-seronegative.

The chain's CDR3 is CASSETRRDYVRNEQFF. The CDR3 DNA is TGTGCCAGCAGTGAAACCCGCCGGGACTACGTCCGGAATGAGCAGTTCTTC. V usage is TRBV6-1 and J usage is TRBJ2-1, with 7 bases matching TRBD2. The CDR3 is 17 amino acids. V dropped 2 bases and J dropped 7; count of bases not matched to a gene: 14. The germline gives CDR1 MNHNS, CDR2 SASEGT.